Sequencing of this T cell receptor beta chain was carried out in a study of blood T cell repertoires in COVID-19. On the study more broadly: Sites across the United States, Italy and Spain contributed samples from acute and convalescent COVID-19. T cells, B-cell-depleted T cells, or PBMCs supplied cDNA or gDNA.

Recruited during active infection, patients (from Seattle) were subsequently followed longitudinally. In the authors' workflow: Reference gene primer amplification in the assay estimated nucleated cell counts. Using immunoSEQ multiplex PCR, the repertoire was profiled, and TCRdb retains in-frame clones only, with some absent. V and J calls and clone size are copied from that table; D and trimming were computed from the DNA. The sample records 200,000 to 250,000 clones, roughly 76% being singletons. CDR3 size: 15 residues. The V and J ends lost 7 bases and 2 bases respectively, with 17 bases between them. Germline lookup yields CDR1 MNHEY and CDR2 SVGAGI.

The sequenced material came from peripheral blood. The genes are TRBV6-5 and TRBJ1-1; D might be TRBD1 (5 bases). This receptor was identified in a woman over 75 with COVID-19, enrolled during active disease. CDR3 sequence: CASKGMGGRNTEAFF. The CDR3 DNA sequence: TGTGCCAGCAAGGGAATGGGGGGGAGAAACACTGAAGCTTTCTTT.